The rows below give T cell receptor beta chains drawn from one sample of a study of beta chain features in type 1 diabetes. Method: immunoSEQ multiplex PCR; TCRdb's copy keeps in-frame clones and lacks some. The sample contains 20,000 to 25,000 clones, around 68% of which appear only once. The material sequenced was Tregs from blood. These receptors were taken from a man aged 18 to 30 with type 1 diabetes. Each CDR3 is given with its conserved first and last residue. The order of the fields is D gene, V gene, J gene, clone size, CDR3 DNA, CDR3 protein. A D gene is named only where the DNA matches it firmly. The size entry is marked missing in some rows and otherwise reads once, few, many or a size class.

TRBD2,TRBV5-6,TRBJ2-3,-,TGTGCCAGCAGCCGACTAGCGGGGGGATCCACAGATACGCAGTATTTT,CASSRLAGGSTDTQYF
TRBD1,TRBV7-8,TRBJ2-5,-,TGTGCCAGCAGCTTGGGACAGGGGAGTCAAGAGACCCAGTACTTC,CASSLGQGSQETQYF
-,TRBV5-1,TRBJ2-7,few,TGCGCCAGCAGCTTAGTCGGCTACGAGCAGTACTTC,CASSLVGYEQYF
-,TRBV29-1,TRBJ2-7,-,TGCAGCGTTGGGCAGGGCTCCTACGAGCAGTACTTC,CSVGQGSYEQYF
TRBD2,TRBV5-5,TRBJ2-4,few,TGTGCCAGCAGCTGGGGGAGGGCCGGGATTTTAGCCAAAAACATTCAGTACTTC,CASSWGRAGILAKNIQYF
-,TRBV4-3,TRBJ1-6,-,TGCGCCAGCAGCCCTCTACCTCTGGGGCAGTCACCCCTCCACTTT,CASSPLPLGQSPLHF
-,TRBV28,TRBJ1-1,-,TGTGCCAGCAGTTCCCCGCGCTGGACTGGGACAATATTCCCTGAAGCTTTCTTT,CASSSPRWTGTIFPEAFF
-,TRBV4-3,TRBJ2-1,few,TGCGCCAGCAGCCCCCACAGTAATGCCTACAATGAGCAGTTCTTC,CASSPHSNAYNEQFF
-,TRBV7-2,TRBJ2-2,-,TGTGCCAGCAGCCCCCGCAGGGGTCGGGGCGGGGAGCTGTTTTTT,CASSPRRGRGGELFF
-,TRBV19,TRBJ2-2,-,TGTGCCAGTAGTAAAAGGATGATGGGACAGAGTTTTATGCGCGGGAGGAAAACCGGGGAGCTGTTTTTT,CASSKRMMGQSFMRGRKTGELFF
-,TRBV11-2,TRBJ1-5,-,TGTGCCAGCAGCTTTACGGAGGGTCAGCCCCAGCATTTT,CASSFTEGQPQHF
TRBD1,TRBV6-5,TRBJ1-1,few,TGTGCCAGCAGTTACGGCGAGGACAGGTCTGAAGCTTTCTTT,CASSYGEDRSEAFF
-,TRBV18,TRBJ2-7,-,TGTGCCAGCTCACCAAAGTCTAGCGCCTCCTACGAGCAGTACTTC,CASSPKSSASYEQYF
TRBD2,TRBV6-6,TRBJ2-7,-,TGTGCCAGCAAAGCGGGAGGTATTGGCGAGCAGTACTTC,CASKAGGIGEQYF
TRBD1,TRBV4-1,TRBJ1-1,-,TGCGCCAGCAGCCAATTGGGACAGGGGGCAACTGAAGCTTTCTTT,CASSQLGQGATEAFF
TRBD2,TRBV18,TRBJ2-1,few,TGTGCCAGCTCACCAGCGGGAGGGAGTGAGCAGTTCTTC,CASSPAGGSEQFF
TRBD2,TRBV2,TRBJ2-1,-,TGTGCCAGCAGTCGGACTAGCGGGAGAAATAATGAGCAGTTCTTC,CASSRTSGRNNEQFF
-,TRBV27,TRBJ2-5,-,TGTGCCAGCAGTCCTTCGACACCCCAAGAGACCCAGTACTTC,CASSPSTPQETQYF
TRBD1,TRBV5-5,TRBJ1-3,-,TGTGCCAGCAGCTTGCCGGGACAGGGGTTCTCTGGAAACACCATATATTTT,CASSLPGQGFSGNTIYF
-,TRBV7-2,TRBJ1-6,-,TGTGCCAGCAGCTTAGTTGTGACAAGTAATTCACCCCTCCACTTT,CASSLVVTSNSPLHF
-,TRBV7-9,TRBJ1-2,medium-sized,TGTGCCAGCAGCTTAGTGCGTGGGGAGATTGGCTACACCTTC,CASSLVRGEIGYTF
-,TRBV2,TRBJ2-5,-,TGTGCCAGCAGGAGGGAGCCAGAGACCCAGTACTTC,CASRREPETQYF
-,TRBV6-5,TRBJ1-5,-,TGTGCCAGCAGACCACAGGGCACTCAGCCCCAGCATTTT,CASRPQGTQPQHF
-,TRBV11-1,TRBJ2-3,-,TGTGCCAGCAGCCCCCGACAGAATCTCCGGGATACGCAGTATTTT,CASSPRQNLRDTQYF
TRBD2,TRBV28,TRBJ2-1,-,TGTGCCAGCAGTCGCCCGATGTCTAGCGGGGGGAATGAGCAGTTCTTC,CASSRPMSSGGNEQFF
-,TRBV5-1,TRBJ2-5,-,TGCGCCAGCAGCTTGGCGCAGGGCGTCGGGACCCAGTACTTC,CASSLAQGVGTQYF
-,TRBV6-1,TRBJ1-1,-,TGTGCCAGCCTCTGGCAGTGGCAAAACACTGAAGCTTTCTTT,CASLWQWQNTEAFF
TRBD1,TRBV6-1,TRBJ1-3,few,TGTGCCAGCAGTGAAAAGGGGGCGAGCACCATATATTTT,CASSEKGASTIYF
TRBD2,TRBV7-2,TRBJ2-5,-,TGTGCCAGCAGCCTTGGCGGGGGGGGCCAGTACTTC,CASSLGGGGQYF
TRBD2,TRBV6-1,TRBJ2-5,-,TGTGCCAGCATTGGAAGGACTAGCATATGGGAGACCCAGTACTTC,CASIGRTSIWETQYF
-,TRBV4-2,TRBJ1-3,-,TGTGCCAGCAGCCAAGAAGCAGCGGCTGGAAACACCATATATTTT,CASSQEAAAGNTIYF
-,TRBV5-1,TRBJ2-3,-,TGCGCCAGCAGCTCCGCGGGGGCCCCAGATACGCAGTATTTT,CASSSAGAPDTQYF
TRBD2,TRBV6-5,TRBJ2-3,-,TGTGCCAGCAGTCGGACTAGCGCCAGCACAGATACGCAGTATTTT,CASSRTSASTDTQYF
TRBD1,TRBV29-1,TRBJ1-1,once,TGCAGCGTTGGGTCGACAGGGGTCTATCTTAAGGACACTGAAGCTTTCTTT,CSVGSTGVYLKDTEAFF
-,TRBV27,TRBJ2-5,-,TGTGCCAGCAGACCTTACACGGACCTACCCCGGAGGGAGACCCAGTACTTC,CASRPYTDLPRRETQYF
-,TRBV30,TRBJ2-1,once,TGTGCCTGGAGTTTACAGGGCTTGAATGAGCAGTTCTTC,CAWSLQGLNEQFF
-,TRBV7-8,TRBJ1-5,-,TGTGCCAGCAGCTTTTCCGCGTACGGGCTACAGGTCCATCAGCCCCAGCATTTT,CASSFSAYGLQVHQPQHF
-,TRBV7-2,TRBJ2-3,-,TGTGCCAGCAGCTGGGGGGGGGCGGATACGCAGTATTTT,CASSWGGADTQYF
TRBD1,TRBV4-2,TRBJ1-5,-,TGTGCCAGCAGCCATAACCAGGGGGACCAGCCCCAGCATTTT,CASSHNQGDQPQHF
TRBD1,TRBV18,TRBJ1-4,-,TGTGCCAGCTCACTGGGACAGGAAAAACTGTTTTTT,CASSLGQEKLFF
TRBD1,TRBV7-2,TRBJ2-3,-,TGTGCCAGCAGCTTTGGGACAGGGGGCGCAGATACGCAGTATTTT,CASSFGTGGADTQYF
-,TRBV4-3,TRBJ1-1,few,TGCGCCAGCAGCCTGCTGCCCCGATCGGGAGCTTTCTTT,CASSLLPRSGAFF
TRBD1,TRBV6-1,TRBJ1-5,-,TGTGCCAGCAGTGGGGCCTACAGGGGAAGGAATCAGCCCCAGCATTTT,CASSGAYRGRNQPQHF
TRBD1,TRBV11-2,TRBJ2-7,few,TGTGCCAGCAGCTCCAGGACAGGGGCAAACGAGCAGTACTTC,CASSSRTGANEQYF
TRBD1,TRBV7-2,TRBJ2-1,-,TGTGCCGGCGCTCGGGGACAGGGTCGGGGTGAGCAGTTCTTC,CAGARGQGRGEQFF